The rows below give T cell receptor beta chains drawn from one sample of a study of human T cells and chemical hapten exposure. MiXCR was run by TCRdb on the RACE reads, yielding one entry per CDR3 protein. This table holds some 87,000 distinct CDR3 sequences, approximately 10% found once. This specimen was whole blood, taken in connection with sensitization to the hapten diphenylcyclopropenone (DPC). The receptors shown here come from a woman in her forties or fifties with alopecia areata. Some clones in this sample may be carry-over from other donors' samples. CDR3s include the opening cysteine and the closing phenylalanine or tryptophan. A D gene is named only where the DNA matches it firmly. Clone size is not always given. Where it is, it says once, few, many or a class for expanded clones.

d_call	cdr3_length	v_call	j_call	clone_size	cdr3_nt	cdr3_aa
TRBD2	17	TRBV20-1	TRBJ2-1	NA	TGCAGTGCTAGAGATTTATCCGCGGGAGGGTCCTACAATGAGCAGTTCTTC	CSARDLSAGGSYNEQFF
TRBD2	14	TRBV20-1	TRBJ2-7	many	TGCAGTGCAAGTGGGGGAGGGCCTCGGGGAGAGCAGTACTTC	CSASGGGPRGEQYF
NA	14	TRBV7-8	TRBJ2-1	many	TGTGCCAGCAGCTTAGCGGGAAGGTACAATGAGCAGTTCTTC	CASSLAGRYNEQFF
TRBD1	14	TRBV5-8	TRBJ2-1	few	TGTGCCAGCAGCCGGGACAGGGGAAGCAATGAGCAGTTCTTC	CASSRDRGSNEQFF
TRBD2	16	TRBV29-1	TRBJ2-1	NA	TGCAGCGTTAGATCTAGGGCGCTAGCGGGAAACAATGAGCAGTTCTTC	CSVRSRALAGNNEQFF
TRBD2	13	TRBV20-1	TRBJ2-7	NA	TGCAGTGCTAGAACTAGCGGGACCTACGAGCAGTACTTC	CSARTSGTYEQYF
NA	15	TRBV7-3	TRBJ2-1	NA	TGTGCCAGCAGCTTAGGGGTCGCGACGGCGAATGAGCAGTTCTTC	CASSLGVATANEQFF
TRBD1	13	TRBV7-6	TRBJ1-1	many	TGTGCCAGCAGCTACGACAGGGCCACTGAAGCTTTCTTT	CASSYDRATEAFF
NA	14	TRBV2	TRBJ1-1	NA	TGTGCCAGCAGTGAAAGGGGCAGGAACACTGAAGCTTTCTTT	CASSERGRNTEAFF
NA	16	TRBV10-3	TRBJ1-2	few	TGTGCCATCAGTCCCCGGGACGGCGGTTTGGACGGTGGCTACACCTTC	CAISPRDGGLDGGYTF
TRBD2	16	TRBV7-6	TRBJ2-3	few	TGTGCCAGCAGCCCCCTAGGGCTAGCGGGAGTGGATACGCAGTATTTT	CASSPLGLAGVDTQYF
TRBD2	17	TRBV2	TRBJ2-3	NA	TGTGCCAGCAATATAAAGATAGCGGGAGAGGGCACAGATACGCAGTATTTT	CASNIKIAGEGTDTQYF
TRBD1	15	TRBV7-9	TRBJ1-1	few	TGTGCCAGCAGCCTACGACAGGGGCCGGAGACTGAAGCTTTCTTT	CASSLRQGPETEAFF
TRBD1	13	TRBV10-2	TRBJ1-6	NA	TGCGCCAGCTTAGACAGGGGGAATTCACCCCTCCACTTT	CASLDRGNSPLHF
NA	14	TRBV6-2/TRBV6-3	TRBJ2-3	many	TGTGCCAGCAGTTTGGTGATCCTAGGTGATACGCAGTATTTT	CASSLVILGDTQYF